The entry below gives a single T cell receptor (beta chain) sequence along with its context. With V trimmed by 7 bases and J by 7 bases, 8 bases remained unmatched. This CDR3 comprises 13 residues. Original analysis: Reference gene primer amplification in the assay estimated nucleated cell counts. Clones were read by immunoSEQ multiplex PCR, and TCRdb kept only the in-frame ones, dropping some. V and J calls and clone size are those listed in that table; D and trimming were worked out from the DNA. The sample lists roughly 38,000 clones; 86% were seen once. The entry originates in a study of blood T cell repertoires in COVID-19. In the study overall: The origin of the acute and convalescent COVID-19 samples was the United States, Italy and Spain. T cells, B-cell-depleted T cells, or PBMCs provided the cDNA or gDNA that served as material.

Sequencing used peripheral blood. V usage is TRBV12-3 or TRBV12-4 and J usage is TRBJ1-2, with TRBD1 matching 8 bases. This TCR derives from a man in his sixties or seventies with acute or convalescent COVID-19. The CDR3 protein is CASKGQGVVGYTF. Written as DNA, the CDR3 is TGTGCCAGCAAAGGACAGGGAGTGGTTGGCTACACCTTC.